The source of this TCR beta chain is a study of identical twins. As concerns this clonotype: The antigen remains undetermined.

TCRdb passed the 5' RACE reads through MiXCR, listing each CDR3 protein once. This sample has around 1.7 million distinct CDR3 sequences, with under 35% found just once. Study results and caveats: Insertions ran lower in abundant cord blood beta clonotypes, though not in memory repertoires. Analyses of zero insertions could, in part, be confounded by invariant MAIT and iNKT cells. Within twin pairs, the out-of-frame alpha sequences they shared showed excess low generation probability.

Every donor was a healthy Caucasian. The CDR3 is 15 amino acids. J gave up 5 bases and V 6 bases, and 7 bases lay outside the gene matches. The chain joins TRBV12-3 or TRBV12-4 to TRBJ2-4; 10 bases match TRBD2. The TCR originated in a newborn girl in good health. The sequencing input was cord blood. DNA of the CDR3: TGTGCCAGCAGCCCCTACGGGACTAGCGAAAACATTCAGTACTTC. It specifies CASSPYGTSENIQYF.